The subject of this entry is one TCR beta chain. These data come from a study of T cells in Graves' hyperthyroidism and ophthalmopathy. Germline-derived CDR1 and CDR2 are GTSNPN and SVGIG (reference sequence). With 8 bases clipped from V and 4 bases from J, the junction kept 4 bases outside the gene matches. The CDR3 runs to 12 residues. The CDR3 regions of TCR beta were amplified from RNA transcripts. Researchers ran a first-round RT-PCR on the TCR CDR3 using the HTBI primer set. MiXCR was run by TCRdb on the multiplex PCR reads, yielding one entry per CDR3 protein. The sample consists of a few hundred thousand distinct CDR3 sequences, 15% to 19% of them appearing once. Clinicians diagnosed patients from clinical symptoms, serum thyroxine and TRAb, thyroid ultrasound and orbital computed tomography.

The chain recombines TRBV30 with TRBJ2-2; 7 bases are shared with TRBD1. Sequences were obtained from blood. This TCR was sampled from a woman aged 30 to 39 with Graves' hyperthyroidism. The CDR3 bases are TGTGCCGGTAACAGGGGCACCGGGGAGCTGTTTTTT. Protein sequence: CAGNRGTGELFF.